The rows below give T cell receptor beta chains drawn from one sample of a study of OX40 agonist ivuxolimab in advanced cancers. Libraries were prepared by immunoSEQ multiplex PCR; TCRdb keeps only in-frame clonotypes and omits some of them. This sample yields around 150,000 clones, of which 85% to 95% are seen a single time; approximately 0.99% belongs to the top ten. The sequencing used CD4+ or CD8+ T cells sorted from blood, collected in a trial of the OX40 agonist ivuxolimab. The receptors were gathered from an adult with an advanced solid tumor such as melanoma, head and neck, liver or kidney cancer. The CDR3 runs from the conserved cysteine through the conserved F or W. D genes are given only for firm matches. Some rows mark clone size as missing; the rest say once, few, many or name a class of expanded clone.

V gene	clone size	J gene	D gene	CDR3 DNA	CDR3 protein
TRBV19	few	TRBJ1-5	.	TGTGCCAGTAGTTTCACAGTGCAACAGCCCCAGCATTTT	CASSFTVQQPQHF
TRBV29-1	.	TRBJ2-1	.	TGCAGCGTTGAAAGTCATAGGGGGAATGAGCAGTTCTTC	CSVESHRGNEQFF
TRBV7-2	few	TRBJ2-2	.	TGTGCCAGCAGCTCCTCGAACACCGGGGAGCTGTTTTTT	CASSSSNTGELFF
TRBV11-3	.	TRBJ2-1	.	TGTGCCAGCAGCTTAGGGGGGAGTACCTACAATGAGCAGTTCTTC	CASSLGGSTYNEQFF
TRBV5-4	.	TRBJ2-7	.	TGTGCCAGCAGCTTGAGCTCCTACGAGCAGTACTTC	CASSLSSYEQYF
TRBV7-9	.	TRBJ1-1	.	TGTGCCAGCAGCAACCAGGGACTCCGAGGGGCATCGGAAGCTTTCTTT	CASSNQGLRGASEAFF
TRBV4-1	.	TRBJ1-2	TRBD1	TGCGCCACCGGACAGGGAGGTTTTAACTATGGCTACACCTTC	CATGQGGFNYGYTF
TRBV18	.	TRBJ2-5	TRBD2	TGTGCCAGCTCATCCCAGCGGGGGGCCCACCTGGGCGACTTC	CASSSQRGAHLGDF
TRBV7-2	.	TRBJ2-7	.	TGTGCCAGCAGCTCCCGGGGCGGGGCCTCCTACGAGCAGTACTTC	CASSSRGGASYEQYF
TRBV5-1	.	TRBJ2-1	.	TGCGCCAGCAGCTTGGCCCCAACTAGGACCTATGAGCAGTTCTTC	CASSLAPTRTYEQFF
TRBV7-2	.	TRBJ2-1	TRBD2	TGTGCCAGCAGCGCCGCAAGCGGGGGAGGGAATGAGCAGTTCTTC	CASSAASGGGNEQFF
TRBV2	.	TRBJ2-7	.	TGTGCCAGCAGCGGGGGAAGTAGGAACGAGCAGTACTTC	CASSGGSRNEQYF
TRBV18	.	TRBJ2-1	.	TGTGCCAGCTCACCCCGGCAGGGGTACAATGAGCAGTTCTTC	CASSPRQGYNEQFF
TRBV7-3	.	TRBJ1-6	.	TGTGCCAGCAGCTTAGTCGGCAGTATGTCACCCCTCCACTTT	CASSLVGSMSPLHF
TRBV30	.	TRBJ2-7	TRBD2	TGTGCGTGTGGGAGGGCCTTTTACGAGCAGTACTTC	CACGRAFYEQYF
TRBV5-4	.	TRBJ2-5	TRBD2	TGTGCCAGCAGCTTGGGAGCGGGGGCCCTCCAAGAGACCCAGTACTTC	CASSLGAGALQETQYF